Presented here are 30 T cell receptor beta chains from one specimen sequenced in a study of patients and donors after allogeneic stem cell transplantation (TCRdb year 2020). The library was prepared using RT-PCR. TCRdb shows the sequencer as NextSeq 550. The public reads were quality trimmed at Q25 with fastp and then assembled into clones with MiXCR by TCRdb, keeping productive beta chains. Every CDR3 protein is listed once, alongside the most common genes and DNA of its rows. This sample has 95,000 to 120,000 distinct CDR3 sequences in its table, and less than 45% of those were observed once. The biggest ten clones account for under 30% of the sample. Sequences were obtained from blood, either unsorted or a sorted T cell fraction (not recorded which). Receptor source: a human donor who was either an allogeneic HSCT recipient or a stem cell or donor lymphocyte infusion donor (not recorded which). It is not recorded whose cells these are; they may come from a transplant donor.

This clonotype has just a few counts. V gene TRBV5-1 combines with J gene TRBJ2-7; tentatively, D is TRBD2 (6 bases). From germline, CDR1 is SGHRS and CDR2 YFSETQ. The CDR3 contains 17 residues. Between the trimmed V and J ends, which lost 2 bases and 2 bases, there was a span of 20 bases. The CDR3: CASSFYGGRPLTYEQYF. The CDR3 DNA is TGCGCCAGCAGCTTCTACGGAGGGCGGCCACTTACCTACGAGCAGTACTTC.

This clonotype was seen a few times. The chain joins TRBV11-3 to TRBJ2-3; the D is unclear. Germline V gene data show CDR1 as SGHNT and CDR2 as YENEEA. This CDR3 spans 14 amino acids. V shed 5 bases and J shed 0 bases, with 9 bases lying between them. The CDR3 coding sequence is TGTGCCAGCAGCCCCTATACTAGCACAGATACGCAGTATTTT. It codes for CASSPYTSTDTQYF.

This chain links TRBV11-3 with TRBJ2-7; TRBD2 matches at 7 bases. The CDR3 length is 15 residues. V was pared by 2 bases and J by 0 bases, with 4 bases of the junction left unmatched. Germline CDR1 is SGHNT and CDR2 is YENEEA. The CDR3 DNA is TGTGCCAGCAGCTTACGGCTAGCGGACTCCTACGAGCAGTACTTC. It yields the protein CASSLRLADSYEQYF.

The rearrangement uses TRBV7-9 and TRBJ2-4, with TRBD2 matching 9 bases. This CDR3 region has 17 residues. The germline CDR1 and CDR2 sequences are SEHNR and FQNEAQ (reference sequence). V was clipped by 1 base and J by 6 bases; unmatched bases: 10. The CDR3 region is CASSLGLLAGEVNIQYF. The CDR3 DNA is TGTGCCAGCAGCTTAGGACTCTTAGCGGGAGAGGTAAACATTCAGTACTTC.

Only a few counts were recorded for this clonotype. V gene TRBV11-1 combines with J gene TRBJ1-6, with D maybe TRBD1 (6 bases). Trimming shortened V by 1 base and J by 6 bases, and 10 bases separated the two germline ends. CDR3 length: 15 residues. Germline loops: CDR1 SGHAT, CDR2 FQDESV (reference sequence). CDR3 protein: CASSLERTANSPLHF. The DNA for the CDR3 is TGTGCCAGCAGCTTAGAGCGGACAGCTAATTCACCCCTCCACTTT. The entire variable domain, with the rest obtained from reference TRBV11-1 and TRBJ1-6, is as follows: EAEVAQSPRYKITEKSQAVAFWCDPISGHATLYWYRQILGQGPELLVQFQDESVVDDSQLPKDRFSAERLKGVDSTLKIQPAELGDSAMYLCASSLERTANSPLHFGNGTRLTVT.

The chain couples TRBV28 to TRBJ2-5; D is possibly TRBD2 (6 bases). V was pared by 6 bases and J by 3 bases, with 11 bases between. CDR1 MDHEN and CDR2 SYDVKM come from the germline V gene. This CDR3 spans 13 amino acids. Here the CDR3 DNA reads TGTGCCAGCAGCATTGGGACTGAAGAGACCCAGTACTTC. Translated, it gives CASSIGTEETQYF.

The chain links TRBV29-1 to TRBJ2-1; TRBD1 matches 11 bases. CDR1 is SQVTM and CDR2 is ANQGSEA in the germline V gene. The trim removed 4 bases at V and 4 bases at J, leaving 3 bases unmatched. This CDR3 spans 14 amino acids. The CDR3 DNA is TGCAGCGTTGTCCGGGACAGGGGGTACAATGAGCAGTTCTTC. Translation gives CSVVRDRGYNEQFF.

The CDR3 DNA reads as TGCGCCAGCAGCTTACCTCGGGGTGGTGAAGCTTTCTTT. Its protein product is CASSLPRGGEAFF. This rearrangement joins TRBV5-1 to TRBJ1-1; D ambiguous. V lost 2 bases and J lost 7, with 12 bases in between. CDR1 is SGHRS and CDR2 is YFSETQ in the germline V gene. The CDR3 totals 13 residues.

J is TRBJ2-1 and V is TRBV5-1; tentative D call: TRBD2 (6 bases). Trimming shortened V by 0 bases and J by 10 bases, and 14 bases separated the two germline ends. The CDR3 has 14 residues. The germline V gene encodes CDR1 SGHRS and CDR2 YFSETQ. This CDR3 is CASSLGGGEWEQFF. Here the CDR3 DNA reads TGCGCCAGCAGCTTGGGAGGCGGGGAATGGGAGCAGTTCTTC.

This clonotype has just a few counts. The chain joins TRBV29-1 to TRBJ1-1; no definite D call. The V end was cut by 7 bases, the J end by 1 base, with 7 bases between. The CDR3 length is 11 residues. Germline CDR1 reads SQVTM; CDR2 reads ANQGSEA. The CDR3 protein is CSGERNTEAFF. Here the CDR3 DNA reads TGCAGCGGGGAGAGGAACACTGAAGCTTTCTTT.

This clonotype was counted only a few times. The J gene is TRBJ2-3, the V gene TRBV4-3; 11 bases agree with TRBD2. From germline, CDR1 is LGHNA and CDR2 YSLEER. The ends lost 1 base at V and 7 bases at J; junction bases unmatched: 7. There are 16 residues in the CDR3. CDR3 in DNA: TGCGCCAGCAGCCAAGGGGGGACTAGCGGATCAAATACGCAGTATTTT. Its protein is CASSQGGTSGSNTQYF.

In DNA form, the CDR3 reads TGTGCCAGCAGCTTTGGGGAATCTGGTGAGCAGTTCTTC. Its translation is CASSFGESGEQFF. The V gene is TRBV5-6, the J gene TRBJ2-1; D not resolved. The germline V gene has CDR1 SGHDT and CDR2 YYEEEE. This CDR3 comprises 13 residues. The germline V and J ends were trimmed by 2 bases and 9 bases, with 12 bases remaining between them. Drawing the rest from reference TRBV5-6 and TRBJ2-1, the complete variable domain is DAGVTQSPTHLIKTRGQQVTLRCSPKSGHDTVSWYQQALGQGPQFIFQYYEEEERQRGNFPDRFSGHQFPNYSSELNVNALLLGDSALYLCASSFGESGEQFFGPGTRLTVL.

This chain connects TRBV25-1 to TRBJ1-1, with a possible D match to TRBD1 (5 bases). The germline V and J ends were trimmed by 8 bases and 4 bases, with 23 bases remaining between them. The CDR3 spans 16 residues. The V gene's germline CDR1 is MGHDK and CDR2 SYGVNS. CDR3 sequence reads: CASSPNYRWRTTEAFF. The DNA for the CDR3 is TGTGCCAGCTCCCCGAATTACAGGTGGAGGACCACTGAAGCTTTCTTT.

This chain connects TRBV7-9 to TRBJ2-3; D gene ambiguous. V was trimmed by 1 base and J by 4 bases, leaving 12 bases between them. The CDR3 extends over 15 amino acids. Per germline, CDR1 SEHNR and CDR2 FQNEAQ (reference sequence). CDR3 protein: CASSLGRGNADTQYF. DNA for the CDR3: TGTGCCAGCAGCTTAGGACGTGGGAACGCAGATACGCAGTATTTT.

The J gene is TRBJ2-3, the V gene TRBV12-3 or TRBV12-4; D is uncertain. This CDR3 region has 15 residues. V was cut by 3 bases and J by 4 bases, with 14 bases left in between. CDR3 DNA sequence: TGTGCCAGCAGTTTTAAGCTGACTCTCCCAGATACGCAGTATTTT. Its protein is CASSFKLTLPDTQYF.

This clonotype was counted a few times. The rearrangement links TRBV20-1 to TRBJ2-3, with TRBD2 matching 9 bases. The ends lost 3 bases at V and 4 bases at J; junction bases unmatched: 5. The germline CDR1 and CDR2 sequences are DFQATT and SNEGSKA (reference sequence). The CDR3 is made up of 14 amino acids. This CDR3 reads CSASRTSASDTQYF. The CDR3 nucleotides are TGCAGTGCTAGTAGGACTAGCGCCTCAGATACGCAGTATTTT.

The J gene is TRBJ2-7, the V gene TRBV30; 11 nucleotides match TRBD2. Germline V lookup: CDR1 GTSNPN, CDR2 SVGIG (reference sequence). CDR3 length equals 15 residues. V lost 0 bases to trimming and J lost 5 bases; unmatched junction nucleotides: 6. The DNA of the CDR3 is TGTGCCTGGAGTGTTGTACTAGCGGGAGAGCACGAGCAGTACTTC. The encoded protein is CAWSVVLAGEHEQYF.

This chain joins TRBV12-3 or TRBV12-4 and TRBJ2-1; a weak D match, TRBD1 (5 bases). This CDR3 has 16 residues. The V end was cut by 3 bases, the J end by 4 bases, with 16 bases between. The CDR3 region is CASSFRSGILYNEQFF. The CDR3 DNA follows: TGTGCCAGCAGTTTTCGGTCAGGGATATTATACAATGAGCAGTTCTTC.

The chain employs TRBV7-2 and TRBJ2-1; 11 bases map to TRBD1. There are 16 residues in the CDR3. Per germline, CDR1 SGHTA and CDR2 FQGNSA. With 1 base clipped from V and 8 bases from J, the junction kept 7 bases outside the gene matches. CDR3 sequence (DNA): TGTGCCAGCAGCTTAGATTTGGACAGGGGGCGAGATGAGCAGTTCTTC. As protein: CASSLDLDRGRDEQFF.

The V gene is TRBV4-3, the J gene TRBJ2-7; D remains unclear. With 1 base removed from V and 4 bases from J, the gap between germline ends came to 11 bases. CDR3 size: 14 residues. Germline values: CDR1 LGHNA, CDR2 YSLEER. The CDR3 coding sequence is TGCGCCAGCAGCCAAGGGGTCCGGTTGTACGAGCAGTACTTC. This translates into CASSQGVRLYEQYF.

CDR3 coding DNA: TGTGCCAGCAGCTTGATTCGGACCTACGAGCAGTACTTC. Translation gives CASSLIRTYEQYF. J is TRBJ2-7 and V is TRBV5-6, with no clear D. The CDR3 loop spans 13 amino acids. The V gene lost 1 base and the J gene lost 2 bases, with 7 bases spanning the gap. Germline lookup yields CDR1 SGHDT and CDR2 YYEEEE.

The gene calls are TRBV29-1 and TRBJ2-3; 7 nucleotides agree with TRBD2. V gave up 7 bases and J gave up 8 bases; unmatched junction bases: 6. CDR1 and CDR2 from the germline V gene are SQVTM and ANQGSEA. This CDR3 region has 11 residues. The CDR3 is CSAQTSPTQYF. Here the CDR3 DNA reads TGCAGCGCTCAGACTAGCCCTACGCAGTATTTT.

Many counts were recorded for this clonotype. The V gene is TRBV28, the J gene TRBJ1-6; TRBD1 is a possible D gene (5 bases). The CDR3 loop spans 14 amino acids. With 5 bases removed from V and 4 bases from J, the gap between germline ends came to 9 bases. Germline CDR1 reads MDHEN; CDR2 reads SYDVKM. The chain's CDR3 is CASSRQIYNSPLHF. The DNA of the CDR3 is TGTGCCAGCAGTCGACAGATTTATAATTCACCCCTCCACTTT.

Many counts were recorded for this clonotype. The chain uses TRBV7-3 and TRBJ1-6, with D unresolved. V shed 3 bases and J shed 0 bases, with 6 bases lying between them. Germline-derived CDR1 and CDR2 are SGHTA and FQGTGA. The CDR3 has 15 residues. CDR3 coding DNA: TGTGCCAGCAGCTTTGACGGCTCCTATAATTCACCCCTCCACTTT. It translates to CASSFDGSYNSPLHF.

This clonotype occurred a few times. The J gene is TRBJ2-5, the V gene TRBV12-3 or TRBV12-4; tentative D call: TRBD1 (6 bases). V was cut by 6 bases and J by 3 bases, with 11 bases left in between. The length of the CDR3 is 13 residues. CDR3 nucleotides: TGTGCCAGCAGCCGGACAGAGAAAGAGACCCAGTACTTC. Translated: CASSRTEKETQYF.

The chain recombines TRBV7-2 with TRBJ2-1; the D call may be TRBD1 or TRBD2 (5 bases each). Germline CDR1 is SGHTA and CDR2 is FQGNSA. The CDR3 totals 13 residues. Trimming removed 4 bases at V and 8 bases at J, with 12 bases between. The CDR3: CASSSGTRDEQFF. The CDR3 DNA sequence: TGTGCCAGCAGCTCCGGGACGAGGGATGAGCAGTTCTTC.

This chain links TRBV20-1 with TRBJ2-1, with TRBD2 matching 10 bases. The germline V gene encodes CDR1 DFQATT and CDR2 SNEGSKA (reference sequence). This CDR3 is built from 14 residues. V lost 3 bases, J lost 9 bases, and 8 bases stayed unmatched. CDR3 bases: TGCAGTGCTAGCCGTGATAGCGGGAGGCTTGAGCAGTTCTTC. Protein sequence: CSASRDSGRLEQFF.

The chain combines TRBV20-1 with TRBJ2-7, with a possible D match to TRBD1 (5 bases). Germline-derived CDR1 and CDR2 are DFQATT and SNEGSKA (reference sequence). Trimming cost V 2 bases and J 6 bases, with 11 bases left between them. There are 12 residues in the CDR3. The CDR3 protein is CSARQGAFEQYF. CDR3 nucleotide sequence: TGCAGTGCTAGACAGGGCGCTTTCGAGCAGTACTTC.

CDR3: CASSLPPRQAGFHTQYF. The CDR3 coding sequence is TGTGCCAGCAGCTTACCCCCGAGACAGGCGGGCTTTCATACGCAGTATTTT. The chain has TRBV7-2 and TRBJ2-3; D may be TRBD1 (6 bases). The germline V gene encodes CDR1 SGHTA and CDR2 FQGNSA. The CDR3 has 17 amino acids. V was pared by 2 bases and J by 7 bases, with 22 bases between.

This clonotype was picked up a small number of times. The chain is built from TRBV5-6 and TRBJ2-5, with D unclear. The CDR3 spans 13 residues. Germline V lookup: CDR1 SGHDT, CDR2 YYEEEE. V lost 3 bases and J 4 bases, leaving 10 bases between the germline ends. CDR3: CASSSRLRETQYF. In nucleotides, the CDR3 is TGTGCCAGCAGCTCTAGGTTGAGAGAGACCCAGTACTTC.